The present T cell receptor beta chain was sequenced within a study of shared clonotypes between healthy human individuals. Sequencing was performed with immunoSEQ multiplex PCR; in TCRdb, only in-frame clones are kept and a portion is missing. This sample has approximately 2.5 million clones, with roughly 92% found just once. Comments on this clone: The same CDR3 arises from other DNA sequences in this sample as well.

The sequence derives from a man between 18 and 29 years old in good health. The sequencing input was naive CD4+ T cells sorted from blood. The subset is: CD45RA+ positively selected.

CDR3 region: CASSLDTSSYNSPLHF. As DNA, the CDR3 is TGCGCCAGCAGCTTGGACACGAGCTCCTATAATTCACCCCTCCACTTT. This chain joins TRBV5-1 and TRBJ1-6, with D unclear. V lost 0 bases to trimming and J lost 0 bases, with 7 bases between them. The V gene's germline CDR1 is SGHRS and CDR2 YFSETQ. The CDR3 is made up of 16 amino acids.